The 11 T cell receptor beta chains reported below all come from one sample, sequenced in a study of OX40 agonist ivuxolimab in advanced cancers. Profiling relied on immunoSEQ multiplex PCR, and the TCRdb table lists in-frame clones only, not all of them. The sample records 42,000 or so clones, more than 80% being singletons. The source was CD4+ or CD8+ T cells sorted from blood, collected in a trial of the OX40 agonist ivuxolimab. The receptor set was obtained from an adult with an advanced solid tumor such as melanoma, head and neck, liver or kidney cancer.

This clone was counted between two and nine times. The CDR3 DNA follows: TGTGCCTGGAGTGTAGAGGAAGCTTTCTTT. This codes for CAWSVEEAFF. The chain employs TRBV30 and TRBJ1-1; D is ambiguous. From germline, CDR1 is GTSNPN and CDR2 SVGIG (reference sequence). V was pared by 0 bases and J by 8 bases, with 4 bases between. There are 10 residues in the CDR3.

J is TRBJ2-3 and V is TRBV9, with 9 bases identical to TRBD2. The CDR3 contains 15 residues. Germline V gene lookup returns CDR1 SGDLS and CDR2 YYNGEE. The J segment lost 4 bases and the V segment lost 3 bases, leaving 6 bases of the junction unmatched. The CDR3 here is CASSARAGGADTQYF. DNA of the CDR3: TGTGCCAGCAGCGCGCGCGCGGGAGGGGCAGATACGCAGTATTTT.

This clone was detected only once. V usage is TRBV6-5 and J usage is TRBJ2-1; 7 bases align to TRBD1. After removal of 6 bases from V and 2 bases from J, the junction contained 7 bases not matched to a gene. The CDR3 is 15 amino acids. CDR1 is MNHEY, CDR2 SVGAGI, per germline. CDR3 loop: CASSRPGQPYNEQFF. The CDR3 nucleotides are TGTGCCAGCAGCCGCCCGGGACAGCCCTACAATGAGCAGTTCTTC.

The rearrangement uses TRBV2 and TRBJ2-7; D not resolved. The CDR3 runs to 13 residues. Per the germline V gene, CDR1 is SNHLY and CDR2 is FYNNEI. V was pared by 5 bases and J by 3 bases, with 11 bases between. The chain's CDR3 is CASSLHNSYEQYF. CDR3 nucleotides: TGTGCCAGCAGTTTACACAACAGCTACGAGCAGTACTTC.

The chain couples TRBV14 to TRBJ2-1; D possibly corresponds to TRBD2 (6 bases). Germline-derived CDR1 and CDR2 are SGHDN and FVKESK. V dropped 2 bases and J dropped 0 bases, with 8 bases sitting between them. The CDR3 loop spans 15 amino acids. The CDR3 loop is CASSQFSGSYNEQFF. The CDR3 bases are TGTGCCAGCAGCCAATTTAGCGGCTCCTACAATGAGCAGTTCTTC.

The V and J genes are TRBV6-5 and TRBJ1-6, with a tentative D call TRBD1 (5 bases). This CDR3 is 16 amino acids long. V was cut by 4 bases and J by 1 base, with 11 bases left in between. Germline values: CDR1 MNHEY, CDR2 SVGAGI. The CDR3 spells CASSSAGRSYNSPLHF. The DNA for the CDR3 is TGTGCCAGCAGTTCCGCAGGGAGGTCCTATAATTCACCCCTCCACTTT.

The chain combines TRBV7-2 with TRBJ2-1; 7 bases agree with TRBD1. The germline V gene encodes CDR1 SGHTA and CDR2 FQGNSA. With 7 bases clipped from V and 9 bases from J, the junction kept 6 bases outside the gene matches. This CDR3 contains 12 residues. The CDR3 sequence is CASTRGLGEQFF. CDR3 bases: TGTGCCAGCACCAGGGGGTTGGGTGAGCAGTTCTTC. Combining the CDR3 with reference TRBV7-2 and TRBJ2-1 gives the whole variable domain GAGVSQSPSNKVTEKGKDVELRCDPISGHTALYWYRQSLGQGLEFLIYFQGNSAPDKSGLPSDRFSAERTGGSVSTLTIQRTQQEDSAVYLCASTRGLGEQFFGPGTRLTVL.

V is TRBV5-1 and J is TRBJ2-3; TRBD2 matches at 16 bases. The length of the CDR3 is 17 residues. Per the germline V gene, CDR1 is SGHRS and CDR2 is YFSETQ. V lost 2 bases, J lost 6 bases, and 6 bases stayed unmatched. This CDR3 is CASSFGTSGGASDTQYF. For the CDR3, the DNA is TGCGCCAGCAGCTTTGGGACTAGCGGGGGGGCCTCGGATACGCAGTATTTT.

The CDR3 region is CASSDSGGGQPQHF. DNA of the CDR3: TGTGCCAGCAGTGATTCGGGGGGCGGTCAGCCCCAGCATTTT. V gene TRBV6-1 combines with J gene TRBJ1-5; D is perhaps TRBD1 (6 bases). Germline lookup yields CDR1 MNHNS and CDR2 SASEGT. The V gene lost 3 bases and the J gene lost 6 bases, with 12 bases spanning the gap. The CDR3 is 14 amino acids.

The rearrangement joins TRBV5-1 to TRBJ2-1, with 8 bases identical to TRBD2. Germline V CDR1 and CDR2: SGHRS, YFSETQ. V shed 4 bases, J shed 4 bases, and the junction held 7 bases outside the gene matches. This CDR3 spans 15 amino acids. The CDR3 sequence is CASSQAGVRYNEQFF. In DNA form, the CDR3 reads TGCGCCAGCAGCCAAGCGGGAGTCAGATACAATGAGCAGTTCTTC.

Only a few counts were recorded for this clone. The V and J genes are TRBV29-1 and TRBJ1-2, with 10 bases matching TRBD1. Looked up from germline, CDR1 is SQVTM and CDR2 is ANQGSEA. Losses at the gene ends were 0 bases for V and 4 bases for J; bases not matched to a gene: 2. The CDR3 contains 14 residues. The CDR3 spells CSVEETGGGYGYTF. As DNA, the CDR3 is TGCAGCGTTGAAGAGACAGGGGGCGGCTATGGCTACACCTTC. The variable domain in full, completed from reference TRBV29-1 and TRBJ1-2, reads SAVISQKPSRDICQRGTSLTIQCQVDSQVTMMFWYRQQPGQSLTLIATANQGSEATYESGFVIDKFPISRPNLTFSTLTVSNMSPEDSSIYLCSVEETGGGYGYTFGSGTRLTVV.